A selection of T cell receptor beta chains follows, all from one sample in a study of human T cells and chemical hapten exposure. TCRdb redid the calling of the RACE reads with MiXCR, one entry per CDR3 protein. The sample shows under 130,000 distinct CDR3 sequences, less than 40% of them seen only once. The starting material was whole blood, obtained in connection with sensitization to the hapten diphenylcyclopropenone (DPC). Receptor source: a man aged 35 to 55 with alopecia areata. Some clones in this sample may be carry-over from other donors' samples. Both conserved end residues are part of each CDR3. D genes are given only for firm matches. Expanded clones are given a class, and other clones once, few, many or no size at all.

TRBV30	TRBD2	NA	TRBJ2-7	TGTGCCTGGAGTGTACAAGGACTAGGCTACGAGCAGTACTTC	CAWSVQGLGYEQYF
TRBV24-1	NA	few	TRBJ2-3	TGTGCCACCAGTGATCGCCGGGATAGCCGCACAGATACGCAGTATTTT	CATSDRRDSRTDTQYF
TRBV7-3	NA	NA	TRBJ2-2	TGTGTCAGCAGCCGCGGGACAGCCGGCACCGGGGAGCTGTTTTTT	CVSSRGTAGTGELFF
TRBV19	NA	NA	TRBJ2-1	TGTGCCAGTAGTATAGATTTTCAGACTAGAAATTTCCCCCATGAGCAGTTCTTC	CASSIDFQTRNFPHEQFF
TRBV6-2/TRBV6-3	NA	NA	TRBJ2-2	TGTGCCAGCAGTATGGTGGTTTCGACCGGGGAGCTGTTTTTT	CASSMVVSTGELFF
TRBV19	NA	few	TRBJ2-7	TGTGCCAGTAGTATAGACCCAAGCGGGTCCTCGCCCATCGAGCAGTACTTC	CASSIDPSGSSPIEQYF
TRBV29-1	TRBD2	few	TRBJ2-4	TGCAGCTCCCCTCGACTAGCGGGAGTCTCAGCCAAAAACATTCAGTACTTC	CSSPRLAGVSAKNIQYF
TRBV5-1	NA	once	TRBJ2-6	TGCGCCAGCAGCTTGGCAGCTGTCGGGGCCAACGTCCTGACTTTC	CASSLAAVGANVLTF
TRBV3-1	TRBD2	NA	TRBJ2-1	TGTGCCAGCAGCCAAACCGCGGGAGAGGTCTATGAGCAGTTCTTC	CASSQTAGEVYEQFF
TRBV6-5	TRBD1	NA	TRBJ2-7	TGTGCCAGCAGGGGGGGACAGGGCAACCACGAGCAGTACTTC	CASRGGQGNHEQYF
TRBV29-1	NA	few	TRBJ2-6	TGCAGCGTTGAAATTACTGCCGGAGTCGGGGCCAACGTCCTGACTTTC	CSVEITAGVGANVLTF
TRBV2	NA	NA	TRBJ1-2	TGTGCCAGCAGTAAGACAGCCAACTATGGCTACACCTTC	CASSKTANYGYTF
TRBV7-8	NA	few	TRBJ2-4	TGTGCCAGCAGACCAGACGGGGTTCTAAACATTCAGTACTTC	CASRPDGVLNIQYF
TRBV11-2	NA	NA	TRBJ2-6	TGTGCCAGCAGCCAACGGAGGTCTGGGGCCAACGTCCTGACTTTC	CASSQRRSGANVLTF
TRBV10-3	NA	few	TRBJ2-2	TGTGCCATCAGTGACCCTTACAGGAGCGCGAACACCGGGGAGCTGTTTTTT	CAISDPYRSANTGELFF
TRBV7-2	NA	NA	TRBJ1-5	TGTGCCAGCAGCTTAGCGCGGGACAATTCTTACTCCTTCTATAGCAATCAGCCCCAGCATTTT	CASSLARDNSYSFYSNQPQHF
TRBV29-1	NA	NA	TRBJ2-3	TGCAGCGTCGACTCCGTGGGGGATACGCAGTATTTT	CSVDSVGDTQYF
TRBV7-8	TRBD1	NA	TRBJ1-2	TGTGCCAGCAGTGGAGGGGGCAGCTATGGCTACACCTTC	CASSGGGSYGYTF
TRBV20-1	TRBD2	few	TRBJ2-3	TGCAGTGCTAGAGATCTCACTAGCGGGCTTCGTACGCAGTATTTT	CSARDLTSGLRTQYF
TRBV6-2/TRBV6-3	TRBD1	NA	TRBJ1-2	TGTGCCAGCAGTTACCTACTACAGGGGGCGCGATACTATGGCTACACCTTC	CASSYLLQGARYYGYTF
TRBV7-9	NA	NA	TRBJ2-1	TGTGCCAGCAGCATCGACAAGGGGTATGACAATGAGCAGTTCTTC	CASSIDKGYDNEQFF
TRBV9	NA	NA	TRBJ2-1	TGTGCCAGCAGCGTAGATCAGACCCACCAGTTCTTC	CASSVDQTHQFF
TRBV20-1	NA	NA	TRBJ2-7	TGCAGTGTTAAGAGGGTACGGGGGCAACCCTACGAGCAGTACTTC	CSVKRVRGQPYEQYF
TRBV5-4	NA	NA	TRBJ2-6	TGTGCCAGCAACAGGCTTGACTCTGGGGCCAACGTCCTGACTTTC	CASNRLDSGANVLTF
TRBV5-1	NA	few	TRBJ2-3	TGCGCCAGCAGCTTGGAACAGGGCCGTACAGATACGCAGTATTTT	CASSLEQGRTDTQYF
TRBV12-3/TRBV12-4	NA	NA	TRBJ1-4	TGTGCCAGCAGACCAGCCCCTAGTAGAGGGGATAATTTGTTTTTT	CASRPAPSRGDNLFF
TRBV11-2	NA	NA	TRBJ2-5	TGTGCCAGTTCGGGGAAGGCGAAAGACGAAGAGACCCAGTACTTC	CASSGKAKDEETQYF
TRBV7-9	TRBD1	NA	TRBJ1-1	TGTGCCAGCAGTCTCACAGGGGCGCCGGGTGCTTTCTTT	CASSLTGAPGAFF
TRBV5-1	NA	once	TRBJ1-1	TGCGCCAGCAGCTGGGGGGGCGACGGCACTGAAGCTTTCTTT	CASSWGGDGTEAFF
TRBV7-9	NA	NA	TRBJ2-2	TGTGCCAGCAGCACCGGGGACACCGGGGAGCTGTTTTTT	CASSTGDTGELFF
TRBV6-5	NA	few	TRBJ1-4	TGTGCCAGCAGGTCCGGAAATCGGGGGGTAAAACTGTTTTTT	CASRSGNRGVKLFF
TRBV6-5	NA	few	TRBJ2-3	TGTGCCAGCCGACAGACGAGCACAGATACGCAGTATTTT	CASRQTSTDTQYF
TRBV29-1	NA	NA	TRBJ2-1	TGCAGCGTTCGAGAGGGTGGGCCCTACAATGAGCAGTTCTTC	CSVREGGPYNEQFF
TRBV5-4	TRBD2	NA	TRBJ2-1	TGTGCCAGCAGCTCGTTGACTAGCGGGTTCTCCTACAATGAGCAGTTCTTC	CASSSLTSGFSYNEQFF
TRBV7-9	NA	NA	TRBJ1-1	TGTGCCAGCAGCTTAGCAAGACTCACTGAAGCTTTCTTT	CASSLARLTEAFF
TRBV7-2	TRBD2	NA	TRBJ2-7	TGTGCCAGCAGCTTAGAACTAGCGACCGTTCTAACCGAGCAGTACTTC	CASSLELATVLTEQYF
TRBV12-3/TRBV12-4	NA	few	TRBJ2-3	TGTGCCAGCACCGAATCAGGGTCGTGGACAGATACGCAGTATTTT	CASTESGSWTDTQYF
TRBV3-1	NA	once	TRBJ2-2	TGTGCCAGCAGCCAAGATTGGCTAGCCGCCGGGGAGCTGTTTTTT	CASSQDWLAAGELFF
TRBV7-9	NA	NA	TRBJ2-3	TGTGCCAGCAGCTTAGAAGGGGTGATCACAGATACGCAGTATTTT	CASSLEGVITDTQYF
TRBV12-3/TRBV12-4	TRBD1	few	TRBJ2-2	TGTGCCAGCAGTCAGGGGACAGGGGGCGAGACCGGGGAGCTGTTTTTT	CASSQGTGGETGELFF
TRBV7-2	NA	once	TRBJ2-2	TGTGCCAGCAGCTTAGGGCCAGCGAACACCGGGGAGCTGTTTTTT	CASSLGPANTGELFF
TRBV7-9	NA	NA	TRBJ1-5	TGTGCCAGCAGCCCTATGGGGACGAGCAATCAGCCCCAGCATTTT	CASSPMGTSNQPQHF